Following are 14 T cell receptor beta chains from one sample sequenced in a study of blood T cell repertoires in COVID-19. Repertoires were generated with immunoSEQ multiplex PCR, while TCRdb's copy carries only in-frame clones and drops some. The table lists roughly 150,000 clones, under 90% of them singletons, with roughly 1.9% in the top ten. The sequenced sample was peripheral blood. The origin of the receptors is a woman at least 80 years old with acute or convalescent COVID-19.

The CDR3 is CASSFGLAVHNEQFF. The CDR3 bases are TGTGCCAGCAGCTTCGGACTAGCGGTTCACAATGAGCAGTTCTTC. This chain links TRBV7-8 with TRBJ2-1; 10 bases match TRBD2. Germline V gene lookup returns CDR1 SGHVS and CDR2 FQNEAQ. The CDR3 spans 15 residues. V shed 3 bases and J 5 bases; nucleotides not matched to a gene: 4.

J is TRBJ2-5 and V is TRBV3-1 (or the pseudogene TRBV3-2); a possible D gene is TRBD1 (6 bases). The CDR3 covers 14 residues. Germline CDR1 is LGHDT and CDR2 is YNNKEL (reference sequence). Trimming left V 4 bases short and J 4 bases short, with 13 bases between. CDR3 sequence: CASSLNTGRETQYF. CDR3 coding DNA: TGTGCCAGCAGCCTAAATACAGGGCGAGAGACCCAGTACTTC.

The chain combines TRBV10-3 with TRBJ1-1, with 7 nucleotides matching TRBD1. The junction had 3 bases not matched to a gene; V was cut back by 5 bases and J by 3 bases. CDR1 is ENHRY, CDR2 SYGVKD, per germline. The CDR3 totals 13 residues. CDR3 nucleotide sequence: TGTGCCATCAGTCTACAGGGGTACACTGAAGCTTTCTTT. The encoded protein is CAISLQGYTEAFF.

This clone was recorded a few times. The chain employs TRBV6-6 and TRBJ2-1, with D maybe TRBD2 (6 bases). V was shortened by 0 bases and J by 8 bases, with 11 bases between the two germline ends. The CDR3 contains 14 residues. Germline V gene lookup returns CDR1 MNHNY and CDR2 SVGAGI (reference sequence). CDR3 amino acids: CASSYSPWGDEQFF. CDR3 DNA: TGTGCCAGCAGTTACTCACCGTGGGGGGATGAGCAGTTCTTC.

In its sample, this clone was seen once. The rearrangement uses TRBV19 and TRBJ2-1; 10 bases agree with TRBD2. V gave up 4 bases and J gave up 5 bases; unmatched junction bases: 14. Germline V gene data show CDR1 as LNHDA and CDR2 as SQIVND (reference sequence). The CDR3 consists of 18 residues. The CDR3 here is CASSTISQREGRNNEQFF. CDR3 DNA sequence: TGTGCCAGTAGTACGATATCCCAGCGGGAGGGTCGGAACAATGAGCAGTTCTTC.

With regard to this clone: The sample carries other DNA sequences with the same CDR3. V and J are TRBV19 and TRBJ1-5, with D possibly matching TRBD1 (5 bases). Germline V gene lookup returns CDR1 LNHDA and CDR2 SQIVND (reference sequence). V was pared by 2 bases and J by 1 base, with 9 bases between. The length of the CDR3 is 15 residues. CDR3 sequence: CASSISQGSNQPQHF. The CDR3 nucleotides read TGTGCCAGTAGTATAAGCCAGGGAAGCAATCAGCCCCAGCATTTT.

This chain links TRBV27 with TRBJ2-3; the D gene is possibly TRBD1 (5 bases). V lost 6 bases and J 1 base, leaving 8 bases between the germline ends. Germline V gene data show CDR1 as MNHEY and CDR2 as SMNVEV (reference sequence). This CDR3 comprises 13 residues. The CDR3 region is CASRPQGTDTQYF. As DNA, the CDR3 is TGTGCCAGCAGACCACAGGGCACAGATACGCAGTATTTT.

This chain joins TRBV7-9 and TRBJ2-1, with TRBD1 identical over 8 bases. The CDR3 contains 12 residues. V trimming: 3 bases; J trimming: 14 bases; junction bases outside the gene matches: 6. Germline CDR1 SEHNR, CDR2 FQNEAQ (reference sequence). The CDR3 DNA reads as TGTGCCAGCAGCTTCACAGACAGGGGCGAGTTCTTC. Residues: CASSFTDRGEFF.

The chain recombines TRBV11-2 with TRBJ2-1, with 7 bases that match TRBD2. Germline V lookup: CDR1 SGHAT, CDR2 FQNNGV. The V segment lost 4 bases and the J segment 8 bases; nucleotides outside the gene matches: 8. The CDR3 covers 14 residues. The CDR3 region has the DNA TGTGCCAGCAGCTCCTCGACCGCGGGGGATGAGCAGTTCTTC. It yields the protein CASSSSTAGDEQFF.

The J gene is TRBJ2-7, the V gene TRBV5-4; 14 bases fit TRBD2. Germline values: CDR1 SGHNT, CDR2 YYREEE (reference sequence). The CDR3 has 15 residues. The junction had 4 bases not matched to a gene; V was cut back by 4 bases and J by 4 bases. CDR3 sequence reads: CASSVGLAGGYEQYF. CDR3 bases: TGTGCCAGCAGCGTTGGACTAGCGGGGGGTTACGAGCAGTACTTC.

The rearrangement joins TRBV7-2 to TRBJ2-5; tentatively, D is TRBD1 (6 bases). V lost 5 bases and J 3 bases, leaving 13 bases between the germline ends. The CDR3 sequence is 14 residues long. Per the germline V gene, CDR1 is SGHTA and CDR2 is FQGNSA. CDR3 residues: CASSAEAGEETQYF. The CDR3 DNA is TGTGCCAGCAGCGCCGAGGCAGGGGAAGAGACCCAGTACTTC. The complete variable domain, with remaining parts taken from reference TRBV7-2 and TRBJ2-5, reads GAGVSQSPSNKVTEKGKDVELRCDPISGHTALYWYRQSLGQGLEFLIYFQGNSAPDKSGLPSDRFSAERTGGSVSTLTIQRTQQEDSAVYLCASSAEAGEETQYFGPGTRLLVL.

The chain has TRBV18 and TRBJ2-5, with D possibly being TRBD2 (6 bases). The CDR3 loop spans 13 amino acids. CDR1 is KGHSH and CDR2 is LQKENI in the germline V gene. The V end was cut by 4 bases, the J end by 5 bases, with 11 bases between. CDR3 in amino acids: CASSRGESETQYF. CDR3 DNA sequence: TGTGCCAGCTCACGCGGGGAATCGGAGACCCAGTACTTC.

The V and J genes are TRBV2 and TRBJ1-5; unclear D gene. This CDR3 has 14 residues. Germline-derived CDR1 and CDR2 are SNHLY and FYNNEI. Trimming took 3 bases from V and 0 from J, leaving 6 bases between them. The CDR3 loop is CASSEVLSNQPQHF. The CDR3 DNA is TGTGCCAGCAGTGAGGTACTTAGCAATCAGCCCCAGCATTTT.

The chain combines TRBV5-4 with TRBJ1-1, with D unresolved. This CDR3 spans 17 amino acids. Deletions cut 1 base from V and 5 bases from J, with 21 bases between. Germline V lookup: CDR1 SGHNT, CDR2 YYREEE (reference sequence). The CDR3 region has the DNA TGTGCCAGCAGCTTGTTTAGCGGTGGACGAGTGGGAACTGAAGCTTTCTTT. Translated, it gives CASSLFSGGRVGTEAFF.